This TCR beta chain appears in the sequencing data of a study of a mutant IDH1 vaccine in newly diagnosed glioma. The time point: week 11, during vaccination. The study gave 300 ug of mutant IDH1 20-mer peptide per vaccine dose, with topical imiquimod. The CDR3 runs to 16 residues. With 4 bases removed from V and 2 bases from J, the gap between germline ends came to 17 bases. CDR1 and CDR2 from the germline V gene are SGDLS and YYNGEE. Sequencing used immunoSEQ multiplex PCR; TCRdb keeps in-frame clones, though not all of them. The table lists 55,000 or so clones, roughly nine tenths of them singletons, with 2% to 2.5% in the top ten. Concerning this clone: Antigen specificity is unknown.

The specimen was PBMCs, collected from a glioma patient whose treatment included an IDH1 peptide vaccine. V gene TRBV9 combines with J gene TRBJ2-3, with D possibly being TRBD1 or TRBD2 (6 bases each). The clonotype was recovered from a man between 50 and 59 years old with glioma. The CDR3 region has the DNA TGTGCCAGCAGCCAAAGAATGGGGGGCCACACAGATACGCAGTATTTT. Encoded protein: CASSQRMGGHTDTQYF.